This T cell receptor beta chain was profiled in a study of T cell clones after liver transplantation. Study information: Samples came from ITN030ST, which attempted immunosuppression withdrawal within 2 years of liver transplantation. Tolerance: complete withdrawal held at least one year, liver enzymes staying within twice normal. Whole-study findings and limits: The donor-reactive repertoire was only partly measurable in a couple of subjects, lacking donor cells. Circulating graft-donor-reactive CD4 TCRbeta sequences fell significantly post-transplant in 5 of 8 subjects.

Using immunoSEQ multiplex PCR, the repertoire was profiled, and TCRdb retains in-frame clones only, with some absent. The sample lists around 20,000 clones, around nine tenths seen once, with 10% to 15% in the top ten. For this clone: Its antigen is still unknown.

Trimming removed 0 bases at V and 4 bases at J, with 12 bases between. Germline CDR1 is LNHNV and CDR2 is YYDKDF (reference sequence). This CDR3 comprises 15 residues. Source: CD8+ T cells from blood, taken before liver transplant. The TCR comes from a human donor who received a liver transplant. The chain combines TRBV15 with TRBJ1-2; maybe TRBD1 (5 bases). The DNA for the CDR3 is TGTGCCACCAGCAGAGATCGGGACCGGATCTATGGCTACACCTTC. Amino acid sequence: CATSRDRDRIYGYTF. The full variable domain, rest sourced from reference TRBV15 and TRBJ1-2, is DAMVIQNPRYQVTQFGKPVTLSCSQTLNHNVMYWYQQKSSQAPKLLFHYYDKDFNNEADTPDNFQSRRPNTSFCFLDIRSPGLGDTAMYLCATSRDRDRIYGYTFGSGTRLTVV.